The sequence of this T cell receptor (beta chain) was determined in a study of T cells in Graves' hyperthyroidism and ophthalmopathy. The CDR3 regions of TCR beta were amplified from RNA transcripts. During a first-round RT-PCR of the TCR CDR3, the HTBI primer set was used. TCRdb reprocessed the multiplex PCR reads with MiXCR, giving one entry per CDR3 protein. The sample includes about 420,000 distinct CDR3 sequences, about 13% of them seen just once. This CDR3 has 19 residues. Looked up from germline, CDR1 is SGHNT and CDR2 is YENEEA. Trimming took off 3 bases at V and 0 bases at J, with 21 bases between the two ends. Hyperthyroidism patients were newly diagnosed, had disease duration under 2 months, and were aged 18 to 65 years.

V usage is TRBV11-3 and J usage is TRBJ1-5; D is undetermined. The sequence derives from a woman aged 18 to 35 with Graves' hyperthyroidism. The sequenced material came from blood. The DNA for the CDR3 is TGTGCCAGCAGCTTGGGTCGGATGTGCGAGGAATATAGCAATCAGCCCCAGCATTTT. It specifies CASSLGRMCEEYSNQPQHF. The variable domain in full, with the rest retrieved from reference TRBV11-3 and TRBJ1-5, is EAGVVQSPRYKIIEKKQPVAFWCNPISGHNTLYWYLQNLGQGPELLIRYENEEAVDDSQLPKDRFSAERLKGVDSTLKIQPAELGDSAVYLCASSLGRMCEEYSNQPQHFGDGTRLSIL.